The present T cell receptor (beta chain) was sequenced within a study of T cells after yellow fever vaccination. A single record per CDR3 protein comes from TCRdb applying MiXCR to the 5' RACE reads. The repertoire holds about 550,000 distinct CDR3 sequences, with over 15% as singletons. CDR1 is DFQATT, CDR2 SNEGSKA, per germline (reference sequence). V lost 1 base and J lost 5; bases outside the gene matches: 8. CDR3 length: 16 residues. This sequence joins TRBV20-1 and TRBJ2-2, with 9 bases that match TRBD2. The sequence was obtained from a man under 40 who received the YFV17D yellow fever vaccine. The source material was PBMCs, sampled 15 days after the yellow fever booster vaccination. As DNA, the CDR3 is TGCAGTGCTAGAGTAGGAGCGGGAGGCGGTACCGGGGAGCTGTTTTTT. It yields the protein CSARVGAGGGTGELFF.